The T cell receptor beta chain under discussion was sequenced for a study of blood T cell repertoires in COVID-19. Whole-study context: Donors in the United States, Italy and Spain gave samples during acute or convalescent COVID-19.

Authors' analysis steps: Scientists estimated how many nucleated cells there were by amplifying reference gene primers. Generated by immunoSEQ multiplex PCR, the TCRdb table keeps only in-frame clones and is missing some. D and trimming come from the DNA, and the V and J calls and clone size come from that table. The repertoire consists of 150,000 or so clones, with about 88% occurring once and the leading ten covering approximately 2.4%. This CDR3 contains 16 residues. Germline assignment: CDR1 SGHRS and CDR2 YFSETQ. V lost 4 bases, J lost 2 bases, and 18 bases lay in between. Sequencing was carried out using peripheral blood. This TCR was recovered from a woman in her sixties or seventies with acute or convalescent COVID-19. The chain combines TRBV5-1 with TRBJ2-5; tentative D call: TRBD2 (6 bases). The CDR3 bases are TGCGCCAGCAGCCTCACTAACGGGGGACCTCAAGAGACCCAGTACTTC. Translation gives CASSLTNGGPQETQYF.